This TCR beta chain emerged from a study of regulatory T cells in long-lasting Graves disease. This clonotype was observed once. Documented time point: persistent/refractory GD, antithyroid drugs over 5 years with positive TRAb. PBMCs were the source of the RNA used for TCR sequencing. Germline lookup yields CDR1 MNHNS and CDR2 SASEGT. This CDR3 comprises 11 residues. The V and J ends lost 6 bases and 9 bases respectively, with 12 bases between them. Arm-PCR of CDR3 regions and iRepertoire HTBI primers were the basis on which TCR beta libraries were built. TCRdb reprocessed the multiplex PCR reads with MiXCR, giving one entry per CDR3 protein. The table includes approximately 350,000 distinct CDR3 sequences, roughly 25% detected once.

The sequenced sample was peripheral blood mononuclear cells (PBMCs), obtained when the disease was refractory, from a patient treated with antithyroid drugs. The chain couples TRBV6-1 to TRBJ2-7, with D unresolved. The clonotype originates from a middle-aged woman with Graves disease. The CDR3 reads CASRVSYGQYF. CDR3 DNA: TGTGCCAGCAGGGTATCCTATGGGCAGTACTTC.